This T cell receptor (beta chain) was captured by sequencing in a study of cytomegalovirus exposure and HLA in healthy donors. Study context: Most donors, 70% to 85% of several hundred genotyped, fell in the Caucasian-associated ancestry cluster.

60 Vbeta and 13 Jbeta primers were used in PCR. Method: immunoSEQ multiplex PCR; TCRdb's copy keeps in-frame clones and lacks some. The sample yields about 85,000 clones, 75% to 85% seen once. The sample was PBMCs. The clonotype was recovered from a man aged 50 to 59 in good health and CMV-seropositive.

CDR3 nucleotide sequence: TGTGCCAGCAGTGGGGGAGTTGTGTCAGATACGCAGTATTTT. As protein: CASSGGVVSDTQYF. The rearrangement uses TRBV25-1 and TRBJ2-3, with D perhaps TRBD2 (5 bases). From germline, CDR1 is MGHDK and CDR2 SYGVNS. The CDR3 loop spans 14 amino acids. V was shortened by 4 bases and J by 4 bases, with 12 bases between the two germline ends.